This T cell receptor beta chain derives from a study of blood T cell repertoires in COVID-19. This clone turned up a few times. Original data processing: Cell counts per sample came from amplifying reference gene primers. The protocol was immunoSEQ multiplex PCR, while the TCRdb copy is restricted to in-frame clones and leaves out a portion. V and J calls and clone size are copied from that table; D and trimming were computed from the DNA. The sample includes about 76,000 clones, 75% to 90% of them seen just once. The V gene end was trimmed by 6 bases and the J gene end by 2 bases; junction bases not matched to a gene: 6. From germline, CDR1 is MNHEY and CDR2 SMNVEV (reference sequence). There are 14 residues in the CDR3.

This sequence joins TRBV27 and TRBJ1-2; 7 bases align to TRBD1. The sequencing input was peripheral blood. This clonotype was obtained from a human donor in a cohort sampled during active COVID-19. CDR3 amino acids: CASRINRGNYGYTF. Written as DNA, the CDR3 is TGTGCCAGCAGAATCAACAGGGGAAACTATGGCTACACCTTC.